Below, 20 T cell receptor beta chains from the same sample are listed, as sequenced in a study of blood T cells in healthy people across ages. Sample-barcoded 5' priming and a J-beta primer mix drove a second PCR of about 7 to 11 cycles. TCRdb passed the 5' RACE reads through MiXCR, listing each CDR3 protein once. The table has 700,000 to 850,000 distinct CDR3 sequences, about 34% seen once. The sequenced material came from blood. The receptors were gathered from a young man in good health.

This clonotype occurred a few times. The V gene is TRBV4-3, the J gene TRBJ2-7; 10 nucleotides line up with TRBD2. The germline CDR1 and CDR2 sequences are LGHNA and YSLEER. The CDR3 is made up of 17 amino acids. J was trimmed by 0 bases and V by 0 bases; bases with no gene match: 5. The CDR3 DNA sequence: TGCGCCAGCAGCCAAGAGTTACTAGCGGGGTTCTCCTACGAGCAGTACTTC. Protein sequence: CASSQELLAGFSYEQYF.

This clonotype was detected only a few times. The V and J genes are TRBV30 and TRBJ2-3, with D unclear. Germline lookup yields CDR1 GTSNPN and CDR2 SVGIG (reference sequence). The CDR3 runs to 13 residues. The ends were cut back, 3 bases at V and 6 bases at J, with 13 bases in the middle. The CDR3 reads CAWRPDRADTQYF. CDR3 in DNA: TGTGCCTGGAGGCCCGACCGGGCCGATACGCAGTATTTT. Supplemented by reference TRBV30 and TRBJ2-3, the full variable domain reads SQTIHQWPATLVQPVGSPLSLECTVEGTSNPNLYWYRQAAGRGLQLLFYSVGIGQISSEVPQNLSASRPQDRQFILSSKKLLLSDSGFYLCAWRPDRADTQYFGPGTRLTVL.

This clonotype was observed at least ten times. This chain links TRBV20-1 with TRBJ1-5; D is unclear. The CDR3 has 12 amino acids. Trimming stripped 3 bases from V and 1 base from J, with 4 bases between. From germline, CDR1 is DFQATT and CDR2 SNEGSKA (reference sequence). CDR3: CSARDSNQPQHF. The CDR3 DNA sequence: TGCAGTGCTAGGGACAGCAATCAGCCCCAGCATTTT.

This clonotype has only a few counts. This chain links TRBV20-1 with TRBJ2-3; 10 positions agree with TRBD2. Looked up from germline, CDR1 is DFQATT and CDR2 is SNEGSKA (reference sequence). With 2 bases clipped from V and 2 bases from J, the junction kept 10 bases outside the gene matches. The CDR3 spans 17 residues. The CDR3 coding sequence is TGCAGTGCTAGACTGTATGGACTAGCGGCAATCACAGATACGCAGTATTTT. It encodes CSARLYGLAAITDTQYF.

This clonotype was counted a few times. The CDR3 DNA reads TGCGCCAGCAGCTTGGCGGACAGTTTGAACACTGAAGCTTTCTTT. It yields the protein CASSLADSLNTEAFF. The rearrangement joins TRBV5-1 to TRBJ1-1; a possible D gene is TRBD1 (6 bases). V lost 0 bases to trimming and J lost 0 bases, with 9 bases between them. Germline V gives CDR1 SGHRS, CDR2 YFSETQ. This CDR3 is built from 15 residues.

This clonotype was found a few times. The junction differs from germline at one of its ends, possibly a read error. The chain carries TRBV25-1 and TRBJ2-7, with 7 bases matching TRBD1. Germline V lookup: CDR1 MGHDK, CDR2 SYGVNS. The length of the CDR3 is 13 residues. The CDR3 nucleotides read TGTGCCACCCTCGGGACAGATTCCTGCGAGCAGTACTTC. Protein: CATLGTDSCEQYF.

This clonotype was detected a few times. The chain has TRBV6-5 and TRBJ1-2, with a weak D call TRBD1 (6 bases). CDR3 size: 15 residues. From germline, CDR1 is MNHEY and CDR2 SVGAGI. Trimming pared 5 bases from V and 8 bases from J, leaving 21 bases between. CDR3 residues: CASSAIRDTYRGYTF. Here the CDR3 DNA reads TGTGCCAGCAGTGCTATACGGGACACGTATCGGGGCTACACCTTC.

This clonotype was seen a few times. J is TRBJ2-7 and V is TRBV6-6, with TRBD2 as a possible D gene (5 bases). Between the trimmed V and J ends, which lost 6 bases and 1 base, there was a span of 16 bases. Germline loops: CDR1 MNHNY, CDR2 SVGAGI (reference sequence). The CDR3 length is 15 residues. CDR3 residues: CASSDSGSRSYEQYF. CDR3 in DNA: TGTGCCAGCAGCGACTCGGGGAGCAGGTCCTACGAGCAGTACTTC.

This clonotype was seen only a few times. This chain connects TRBV7-9 to TRBJ2-7, with 11 bases aligning to TRBD1. This CDR3 is 17 amino acids long. Looked up from germline, CDR1 is SEHNR and CDR2 is FQNEAQ (reference sequence). V trimming: 5 bases; J trimming: 4 bases; junction bases outside the gene matches: 13. CDR3 sequence: CASSGRAWDRGSYEQYF. The CDR3 region has the DNA TGTGCCAGCAGCGGCCGAGCTTGGGACAGGGGGAGTTACGAGCAGTACTTC.

This clonotype was detected ten times or more. The genes are TRBV6-5 and TRBJ2-3, with D unresolved. Looked up from germline, CDR1 is MNHEY and CDR2 is SVGAGI. Deletions cut 0 bases from V and 2 bases from J, with 9 bases between. The CDR3 has 15 amino acids. DNA for the CDR3: TGTGCCAGCAGTTACTCGGGCCTTAACACAGATACGCAGTATTTT. It yields the protein CASSYSGLNTDTQYF.

Turning to this clonotype: This may be a read error: a much more frequent sequence differs by one nucleotide. This chain connects TRBV27 to TRBJ2-3, with TRBD1 matching over 9 bases. Looked up from germline, CDR1 is MNHEY and CDR2 is SMNVEV (reference sequence). The CDR3 runs 15 residues. The DNA for the CDR3 is TGTGCCGGCAGTTTCCGGGACAGGGGCACAGATACGCAGTATTTT. Its translation is CAGSFRDRGTDTQYF.

As concerns this clonotype: A read error may be the cause here, since a much bigger clone is one base away. This rearrangement joins TRBV29-1 to TRBJ2-5, with D perhaps matching TRBD2 (5 bases). This CDR3 has 15 amino acids. Trimming took off 4 bases at V and 11 bases at J, with 26 bases between the two ends. Per the germline V gene, CDR1 is SQVTM and CDR2 is ANQGSEA. CDR3 sequence reads: CSVGPYGRGNNEQYF. The CDR3 DNA is TGCAGCGTTGGTCCCTATGGACGGGGTAATAATGAGCAGTACTTC.

This clonotype was picked up a small number of times. CDR3 sequence (DNA): TGTGCCATCAAAGGACAGGGACGATATGGCTACACCTTC. This translates into CAIKGQGRYGYTF. The chain couples TRBV10-3 to TRBJ1-2, with 8 bases identical to TRBD1. Germline V gene lookup returns CDR1 ENHRY and CDR2 SYGVKD. Trimming removed 7 bases from V and 5 bases from J; junction bases left unmatched: 6. This CDR3 has 13 amino acids.

This chain uses TRBV7-6 with TRBJ2-7, with TRBD1 as a possible D gene (6 bases). The CDR3 runs to 13 residues. In germline, CDR1 is SGHVS, CDR2 FNYEAQ. The V end was cut by 1 base, the J end by 6 bases, with 10 bases between. The CDR3 loop reads CASSLGDNFEQYF. DNA of the CDR3: TGTGCCAGCAGCTTAGGGGACAATTTCGAGCAGTACTTC.

This rearrangement joins TRBV5-1 to TRBJ2-5; TRBD2 aligns across 14 bases. Germline-derived CDR1 and CDR2 are SGHRS and YFSETQ. The CDR3 consists of 17 residues. V shed 4 bases, J shed 4 bases, and the junction held 9 bases outside the gene matches. CDR3 residues: CASSIGGLAGATETQYF. The CDR3 bases are TGCGCCAGCAGCATTGGGGGACTAGCGGGGGCGACAGAGACCCAGTACTTC.

The V and J genes are TRBV29-1 and TRBJ1-5; weak D call: TRBD1 (5 bases). There are 12 residues in the CDR3. V lost 6 bases and J 4 bases, leaving 10 bases between the germline ends. Germline CDR1 SQVTM, CDR2 ANQGSEA. CDR3 coding DNA: TGCAGCGTAAGTAGGGGAAATCAGCCCCAGCATTTT. The encoded protein is CSVSRGNQPQHF.

This clonotype was detected a few times. V is TRBV5-1 and J is TRBJ2-1; D is ambiguous. Per germline, CDR1 SGHRS and CDR2 YFSETQ. The V end was cut by 2 bases, the J end by 2 bases, with 8 bases between. The CDR3 has 14 amino acids. In nucleotides, the CDR3 is TGCGCCAGCAGCTTTGAAGACACCTACAATGAGCAGTTCTTC. This codes for CASSFEDTYNEQFF.

Points on this clonotype: Being one base from a much bigger clone, this may be a read error. The chain joins TRBV12-3 or TRBV12-4 to TRBJ1-1, with D perhaps TRBD1 (5 bases). The length of the CDR3 is 14 residues. The CDR3 protein is CVSSLAGRGTEAFF. The DNA of the CDR3 is TGTGTCAGCAGTTTGGCAGGGAGAGGCACTGAAGCTTTCTTT.

The rearrangement joins TRBV7-9 to TRBJ2-3; D is undetermined. CDR1 is SEHNR, CDR2 FQNEAQ, per germline (reference sequence). V gave up 11 bases and J gave up 0 bases, with 12 bases separating them. The CDR3 is 13 residues long. CDR3: CAGTKGSTDTQYF. In DNA form, the CDR3 reads TGTGCCGGCACGAAAGGGAGCACAGATACGCAGTATTTT.

In its sample, this clonotype was seen a few times. J is TRBJ1-5 and V is TRBV2, with D hard to call. Trimming shortened V by 2 bases and J by 2 bases, and 7 bases separated the two germline ends. Germline V gene sequence: CDR1 SNHLY, CDR2 FYNNEI. The CDR3 covers 14 residues. DNA of the CDR3: TGTGCCAGCAGTGAAATGGAGGGCAATCAGCCCCAGCATTTT. It translates to CASSEMEGNQPQHF. Filled out from reference TRBV2 and TRBJ1-5, the complete variable domain reads EPEVTQTPSHQVTQMGQEVILRCVPISNHLYFYWYRQILGQKVEFLVSFYNNEISEKSEIFDDQFSVERPDGSNFTLKIRSTKLEDSAMYFCASSEMEGNQPQHFGDGTRLSIL.